A single sample gave rise to the 13 T cell receptor beta chains below, sequenced in a study of neurological immune-mediated disorders. Each CDR3 protein gets one entry after TCRdb re-called the 5' RACE reads with MiXCR. This sample carries about 90,000 distinct CDR3 sequences, 13% of them seen once, and the ten largest clones take around 5%. Time point noted: longitudinal time-point 2. Sequencing used PBMCs. These receptors all stem from a female donor with HTLV-1-associated myelopathy (HAM/TSP).

This clonotype was seen many times. Written as DNA, the CDR3 is TGCGCCAGCAGCTTGACCGCAGGGTCCTACGAGCAGTACTTC. This translates into CASSLTAGSYEQYF. This chain joins TRBV5-1 and TRBJ2-7; D possibly corresponds to TRBD1 (5 bases). Germline lookup yields CDR1 SGHRS and CDR2 YFSETQ. CDR3 length: 14 amino acids. Trimming took 1 base from V and 1 from J, leaving 9 bases between them.

As for this clonotype: A much larger clone lies a single base off, so this may be a read error. The chain couples TRBV10-3 to TRBJ2-3, with 11 bases aligning to TRBD2. This CDR3 is built from 18 residues. In germline, CDR1 is ENHRY, CDR2 SYGVKD. The CDR3 loop is CAISRGTSGYVGVDTHYF. CDR3 DNA: TGTGCCATCAGTCGAGGGACTAGCGGTTATGTCGGCGTGGATACGCATTATTTT.

This clonotype showed up many times. The chain combines TRBV5-1 with TRBJ2-1; D is undetermined. CDR3 length: 12 amino acids. The germline gives CDR1 SGHRS, CDR2 YFSETQ. V lost 0 bases to trimming and J lost 7 bases, with 5 bases between them. CDR3 amino acids: CASSLDLNEQFF. In nucleotides, the CDR3 is TGCGCCAGCAGCTTGGACTTAAATGAGCAGTTCTTC. The entire variable domain, with the rest obtained from reference TRBV5-1 and TRBJ2-1, is as follows: KAGVTQTPRYLIKTRGQQVTLSCSPISGHRSVSWYQQTPGQGLQFLFEYFSETQRNKGNFPGRFSGRQFSNSRSEMNVSTLELGDSALYLCASSLDLNEQFFGPGTRLTVL.

The sample holds many counts of this clonotype. The V gene is TRBV9, the J gene TRBJ1-2, with no clear D. CDR1 SGDLS and CDR2 YYNGEE come from the germline V gene. The CDR3 has 14 residues. Trimming took 0 bases from V and 8 from J, leaving 14 bases between them. CDR3 DNA: TGTGCCAGCAGCGTAGGCGGAGGGTATGACGGCTACACCTTC. It translates to CASSVGGGYDGYTF.

The J gene is TRBJ2-2, the V gene TRBV5-1; D not certain. Germline values: CDR1 SGHRS, CDR2 YFSETQ. This CDR3 spans 15 amino acids. With 2 bases removed from V and 2 bases from J, the gap between germline ends came to 10 bases. CDR3 coding DNA: TGCGCCAGCAGCTTAGCATGGTCAAACACCGGGGAGCTGTTTTTT. This sequence encodes CASSLAWSNTGELFF.

The genes are TRBV20-1 and TRBJ1-1; maybe TRBD1 (6 bases). Germline CDR1 reads DFQATT; CDR2 reads SNEGSKA (reference sequence). The CDR3 totals 14 residues. Trimming left V 3 bases short and J 1 base short, with 12 bases between. The CDR3 sequence: CSARRGGSNTEAFF. CDR3 DNA sequence: TGCAGTGCTAGGCGCGGGGGCTCGAACACTGAAGCTTTCTTT.

This clonotype appeared many times. The rearrangement joins TRBV5-6 to TRBJ2-2; weak D call: TRBD2 (7 bases). V lost 5 bases, J lost 6 bases, and 11 bases lay in between. This CDR3 spans 13 amino acids. The V gene's germline CDR1 is SGHDT and CDR2 YYEEEE. The CDR3 sequence: CASRRGGAGELFF. The CDR3 bases are TGTGCCAGCAGAAGGGGGGGGGCCGGGGAGCTGTTTTTT.

This clonotype was observed a handful of times. The chain recombines TRBV4-1 with TRBJ2-7; 9 positions match TRBD2. The CDR3 length is 15 residues. V trimming: 4 bases; J trimming: 3 bases; junction bases outside the gene matches: 7. Germline lookup yields CDR1 MGHRA and CDR2 YSYEKL. CDR3 in amino acids: CASSRVSGGIYEQYF. For the CDR3, the DNA is TGCGCCAGCAGCCGAGTTAGCGGGGGAATCTACGAGCAGTACTTC.

This clonotype was seen many times. The chain carries TRBV5-5 and TRBJ2-3; the match to TRBD2 covers 7 bases. Per the germline V gene, CDR1 is SGHKS and CDR2 is YYEKEE (reference sequence). The CDR3 runs 12 residues. After removal of 6 bases from V and 15 bases from J, the junction contained 13 bases not matched to a gene. The CDR3 sequence is CASTRGDGANYF. The DNA for the CDR3 is TGTGCCAGCACCCGGGGGGACGGGGCGAATTATTTT.

This clonotype has ten or more counts. The rearrangement joins TRBV7-2 to TRBJ2-3; TRBD1 or TRBD2 may be the D gene (5 bases each). This CDR3 comprises 16 residues. Germline loops: CDR1 SGHTA, CDR2 FQGNSA. Trimming took off 6 bases at V and 2 bases at J, with 18 bases between the two ends. The CDR3 sequence is CASRTGRRIPTDTQYF. In DNA, the CDR3 is TGTGCCAGCAGGACGGGACGCCGGATCCCCACAGATACGCAGTATTTT.

In this sample, this clonotype turned up once. Relative to the germline gene, one junction end is altered; a read error may explain this. This chain joins TRBV29-1 and TRBJ2-2; TRBD1 might be the D (6 bases). The V gene's germline CDR1 is SQVTM and CDR2 ANQGSEA. The CDR3 loop spans 14 amino acids. CDR3 nucleotide sequence: TGCAGCGCCATTGGCACCCAGGGGCCCGGGGAACTGTTTTTT. Translated: CSAIGTQGPGELFF.

This clonotype was observed a handful of times. The chain employs TRBV12-3 or TRBV12-4 and TRBJ2-2; the D call may be TRBD1 or TRBD2 (5 bases each). V dropped 1 base and J dropped 9 bases, with 12 bases sitting between them. This CDR3 comprises 14 residues. The CDR3, as DNA: TGTGCCAGCAGTTTAGAGAGGGGAATCCGGGAGCTGTTTTTT. It encodes CASSLERGIRELFF.

The chain is built from TRBV5-5 and TRBJ1-1, with TRBD1 as a possible D gene (5 bases). V gave up 2 bases and J gave up 6 bases, with 14 bases separating them. This CDR3 is built from 14 residues. Per the germline V gene, CDR1 is SGHKS and CDR2 is YYEKEE (reference sequence). CDR3 sequence reads: CASSFCRVGSEAFF. The CDR3 coding sequence is TGTGCCAGCAGCTTTTGCAGGGTCGGTTCTGAAGCTTTCTTT.